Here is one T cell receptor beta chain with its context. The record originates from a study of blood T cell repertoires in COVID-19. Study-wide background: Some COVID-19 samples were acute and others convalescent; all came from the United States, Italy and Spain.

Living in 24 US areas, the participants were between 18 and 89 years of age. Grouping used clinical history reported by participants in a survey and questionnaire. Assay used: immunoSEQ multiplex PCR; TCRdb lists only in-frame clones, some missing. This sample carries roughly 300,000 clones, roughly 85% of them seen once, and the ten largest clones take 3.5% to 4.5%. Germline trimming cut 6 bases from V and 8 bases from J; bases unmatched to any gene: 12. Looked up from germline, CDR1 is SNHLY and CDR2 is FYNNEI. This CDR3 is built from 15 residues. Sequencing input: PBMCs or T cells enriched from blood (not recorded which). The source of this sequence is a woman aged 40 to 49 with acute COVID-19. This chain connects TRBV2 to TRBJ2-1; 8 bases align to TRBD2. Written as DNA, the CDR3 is TGTGCCAGCAGCGGGGGGGTAAGGGGTTGGTATGAGCAGTTCTTC. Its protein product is CASSGGVRGWYEQFF.